The entry below gives a single T cell receptor beta chain sequence along with its context. No antigen is known for it. This entry belongs to a study of vaccination effects on CD4 cells after COVID-19. Before sequencing took place, the ViraFEST assay used viral peptide pools to expand antigen-specific CD4+ T cells. Culture proceeded for nine to ten days, and CD4+ T cells were then isolated. Either the BNT162b2 or mRNA-1273 vaccine was given to participants in two doses. The CDR3 is made up of 14 amino acids. The V gene lost 0 bases and the J gene lost 4 bases, with 11 bases spanning the gap. Germline V gene sequence: CDR1 SGHRS, CDR2 YFSETQ. Method: immunoSEQ multiplex PCR; TCRdb's copy keeps in-frame clones and lacks some. The sample includes approximately 30,000 clones, more than 55% seen only once; the top ten take 7.5% to 9.5%.

The input for sequencing was CD4+ T cells from PBMCs cultured with SARS-CoV-2 spike peptides, taken after COVID-19 vaccination. The clonotype comes from a human donor who received a COVID-19 vaccine. The J gene is TRBJ2-7, the V gene TRBV5-1; no clear D gene. For the CDR3, the DNA is TGCGCCAGCAGCTTGGGTACTGGGGTTTACGAGCAGTACTTC. It translates to CASSLGTGVYEQYF.